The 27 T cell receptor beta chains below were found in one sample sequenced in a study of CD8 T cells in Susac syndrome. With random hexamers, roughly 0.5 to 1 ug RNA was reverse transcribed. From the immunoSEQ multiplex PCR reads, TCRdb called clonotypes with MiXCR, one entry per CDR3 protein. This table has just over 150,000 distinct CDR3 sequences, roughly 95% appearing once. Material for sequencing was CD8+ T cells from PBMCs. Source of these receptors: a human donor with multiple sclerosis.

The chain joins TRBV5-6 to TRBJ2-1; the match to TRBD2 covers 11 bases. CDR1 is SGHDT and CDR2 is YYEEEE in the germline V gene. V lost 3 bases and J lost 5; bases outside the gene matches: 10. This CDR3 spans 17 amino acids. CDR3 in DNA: TGTGCCAGCAGCTCGTATCGACTAGCGGGGTCGCACAATGAGCAGTTCTTC. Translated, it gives CASSSYRLAGSHNEQFF.

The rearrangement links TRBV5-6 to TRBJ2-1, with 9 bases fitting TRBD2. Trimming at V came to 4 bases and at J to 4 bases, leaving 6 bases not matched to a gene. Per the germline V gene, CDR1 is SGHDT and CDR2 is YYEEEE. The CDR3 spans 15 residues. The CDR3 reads CASSGRGGTYNEQFF. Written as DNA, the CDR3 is TGTGCCAGCAGCGGGCGGGGGGGCACATACAATGAGCAGTTCTTC.

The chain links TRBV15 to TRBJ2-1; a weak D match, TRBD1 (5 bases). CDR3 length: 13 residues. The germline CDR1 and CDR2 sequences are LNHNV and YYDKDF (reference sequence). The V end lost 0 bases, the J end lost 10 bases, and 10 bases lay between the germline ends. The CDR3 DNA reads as TGTGCCACCAGCAGAGACAGGGTATGGGAGCAGTTCTTC. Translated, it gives CATSRDRVWEQFF.

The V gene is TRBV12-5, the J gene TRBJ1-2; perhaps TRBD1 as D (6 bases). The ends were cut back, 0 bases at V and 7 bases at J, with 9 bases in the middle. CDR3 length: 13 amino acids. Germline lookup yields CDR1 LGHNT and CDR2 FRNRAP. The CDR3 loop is CASGLVGGGGYTF. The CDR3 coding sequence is TGTGCTAGTGGTTTGGTAGGAGGGGGTGGCTACACCTTC.

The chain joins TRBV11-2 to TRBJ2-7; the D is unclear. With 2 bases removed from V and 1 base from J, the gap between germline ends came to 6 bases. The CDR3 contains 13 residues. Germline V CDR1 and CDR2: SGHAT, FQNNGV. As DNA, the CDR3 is TGTGCCAGCAGCTTAACCAGGTCCTACGAGCAGTACGTC. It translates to CASSLTRSYEQYV.

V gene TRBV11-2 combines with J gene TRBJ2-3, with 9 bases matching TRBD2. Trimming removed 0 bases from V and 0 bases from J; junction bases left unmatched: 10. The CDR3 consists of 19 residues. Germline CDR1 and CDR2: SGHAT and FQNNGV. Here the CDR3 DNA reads TGTGCCAGCAGCTTAGAGCTCCTGGGCGGGGGGGCTAGCACAGATACGCAGTATTTT. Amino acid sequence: CASSLELLGGGASTDTQYF.

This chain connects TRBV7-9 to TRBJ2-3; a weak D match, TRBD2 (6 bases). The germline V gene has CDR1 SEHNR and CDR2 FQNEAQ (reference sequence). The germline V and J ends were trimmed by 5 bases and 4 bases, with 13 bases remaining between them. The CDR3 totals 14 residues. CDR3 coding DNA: TGTGCCAGCAGCGCTGGAACTAGCCCAGATACGCAGTATTTT. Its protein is CASSAGTSPDTQYF.

CDR3 loop: CSVEVRPGGGADTQYF. The CDR3 nucleotides read TGCAGCGTTGAAGTTAGGCCAGGGGGAGGCGCAGATACGCAGTATTTT. The V and J genes are TRBV29-1 and TRBJ2-3; perhaps TRBD1 as D (7 bases). The CDR3 runs 16 residues. CDR1 SQVTM and CDR2 ANQGSEA come from the germline V gene. V lost 1 base and J 4 bases, leaving 18 bases between the germline ends.

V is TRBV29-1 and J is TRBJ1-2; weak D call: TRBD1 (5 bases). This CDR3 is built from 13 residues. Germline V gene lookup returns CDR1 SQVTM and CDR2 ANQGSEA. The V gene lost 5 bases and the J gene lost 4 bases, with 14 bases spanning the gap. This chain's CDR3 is CSVWGGPLYGYTF. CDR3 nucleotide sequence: TGCAGCGTTTGGGGGGGTCCCCTCTATGGCTACACCTTC. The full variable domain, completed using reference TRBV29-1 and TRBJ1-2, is SAVISQKPSRDICQRGTSLTIQCQVDSQVTMMFWYRQQPGQSLTLIATANQGSEATYESGFVIDKFPISRPNLTFSTLTVSNMSPEDSSIYLCSVWGGPLYGYTFGSGTRLTVV.

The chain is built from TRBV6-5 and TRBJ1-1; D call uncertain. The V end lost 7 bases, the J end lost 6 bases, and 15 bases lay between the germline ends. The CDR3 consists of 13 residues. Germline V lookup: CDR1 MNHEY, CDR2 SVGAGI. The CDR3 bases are TGTGCCAGCACACCCACCCCCGCCTCTGAAGCTTTCTTT. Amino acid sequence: CASTPTPASEAFF.

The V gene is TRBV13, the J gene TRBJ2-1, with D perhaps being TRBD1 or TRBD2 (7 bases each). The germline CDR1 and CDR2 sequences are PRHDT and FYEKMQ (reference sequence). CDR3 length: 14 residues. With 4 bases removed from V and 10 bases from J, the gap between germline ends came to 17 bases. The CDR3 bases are TGTGCCAGCAGCTCTGAGACAGGGAGGGAGGAGCAGTTCTTC. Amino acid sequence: CASSSETGREEQFF.

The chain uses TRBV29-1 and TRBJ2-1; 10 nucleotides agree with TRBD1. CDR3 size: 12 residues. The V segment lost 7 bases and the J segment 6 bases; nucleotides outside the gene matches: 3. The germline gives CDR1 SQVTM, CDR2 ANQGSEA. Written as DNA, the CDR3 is TGCAGCGCGAGGACAGGGGGCAATGAGCAGTTCTTC. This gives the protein CSARTGGNEQFF.

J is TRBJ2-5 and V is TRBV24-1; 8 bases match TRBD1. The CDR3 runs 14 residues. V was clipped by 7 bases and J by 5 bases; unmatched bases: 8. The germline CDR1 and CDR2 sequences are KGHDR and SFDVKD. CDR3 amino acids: CATRGQGRGETQYF. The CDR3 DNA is TGTGCCACCAGAGGACAGGGAAGGGGGGAGACCCAGTACTTC.

This chain's CDR3 is CATSRGAGLSDSRNTEAFF. The CDR3 DNA is TGTGCCACCAGCAGAGGTGCTGGCCTCAGCGACTCCCGTAACACTGAAGCTTTCTTT. This chain joins TRBV15 and TRBJ1-1; no clear D. Trimming left V 1 base short and J 2 bases short, with 23 bases between. Germline V gene data show CDR1 as LNHNV and CDR2 as YYDKDF (reference sequence). The CDR3 loop spans 19 amino acids.

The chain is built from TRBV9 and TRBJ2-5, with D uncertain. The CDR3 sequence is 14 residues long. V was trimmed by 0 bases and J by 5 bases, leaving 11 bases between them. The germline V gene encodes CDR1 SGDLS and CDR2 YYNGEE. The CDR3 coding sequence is TGTGCCAGCAGCGTAGCTAGAGTAAGCGAGACCCAGTACTTC. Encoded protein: CASSVARVSETQYF.

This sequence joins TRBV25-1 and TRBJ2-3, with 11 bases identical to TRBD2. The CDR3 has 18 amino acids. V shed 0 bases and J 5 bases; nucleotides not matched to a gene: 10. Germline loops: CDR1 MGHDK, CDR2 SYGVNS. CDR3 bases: TGTGCCAGCAGTGAATATGGGGGACTAGCGGCGATAGGAGATACGCAGTATTTT. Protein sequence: CASSEYGGLAAIGDTQYF.

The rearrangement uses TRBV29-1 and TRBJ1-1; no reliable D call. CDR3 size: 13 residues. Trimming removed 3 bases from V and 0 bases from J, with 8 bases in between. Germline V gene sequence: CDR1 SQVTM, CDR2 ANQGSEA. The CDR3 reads CSVDGVMNTEAFF. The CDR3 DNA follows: TGCAGCGTTGATGGAGTGATGAACACTGAAGCTTTCTTT. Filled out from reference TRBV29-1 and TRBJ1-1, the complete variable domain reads SAVISQKPSRDICQRGTSLTIQCQVDSQVTMMFWYRQQPGQSLTLIATANQGSEATYESGFVIDKFPISRPNLTFSTLTVSNMSPEDSSIYLCSVDGVMNTEAFFGQGTRLTVV.

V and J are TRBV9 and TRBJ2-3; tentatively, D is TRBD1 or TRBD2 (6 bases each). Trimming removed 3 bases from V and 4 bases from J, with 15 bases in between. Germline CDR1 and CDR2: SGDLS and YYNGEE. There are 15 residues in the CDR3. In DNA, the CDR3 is TGTGCCAGCAGCGCACAGGGTGGCGGGGCAGATACGCAGTATTTT. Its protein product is CASSAQGGGADTQYF.

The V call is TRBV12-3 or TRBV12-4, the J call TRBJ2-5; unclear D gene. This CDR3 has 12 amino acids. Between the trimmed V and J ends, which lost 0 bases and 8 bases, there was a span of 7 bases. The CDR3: CASSLALGTQYF. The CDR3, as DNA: TGTGCCAGCAGTTTAGCGCTGGGTACCCAGTACTTC.

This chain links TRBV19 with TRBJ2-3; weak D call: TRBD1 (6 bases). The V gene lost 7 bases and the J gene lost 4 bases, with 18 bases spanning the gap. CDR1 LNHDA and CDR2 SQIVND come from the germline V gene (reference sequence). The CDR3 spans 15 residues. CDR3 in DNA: TGTGCCAGTAACTTCATTGGGGGCCCGGCAGATACGCAGTATTTT. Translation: CASNFIGGPADTQYF.

The CDR3 protein is CASSLWGGGEQYF. CDR3 sequence (DNA): TGTGCCAGCAGTTTATGGGGAGGTGGCGAGCAGTACTTC. The V and J genes are TRBV27 and TRBJ2-7; TRBD2 might be the D (6 bases). Germline lookup yields CDR1 MNHEY and CDR2 SMNVEV (reference sequence). The CDR3 has 13 residues. V was shortened by 1 base and J by 6 bases, with 10 bases between the two germline ends.

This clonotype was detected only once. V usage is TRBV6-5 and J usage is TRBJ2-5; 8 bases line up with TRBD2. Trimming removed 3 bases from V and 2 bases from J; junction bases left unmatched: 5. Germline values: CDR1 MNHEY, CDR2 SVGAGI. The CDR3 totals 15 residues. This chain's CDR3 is CASSYYGLAQETQYF. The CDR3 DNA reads TGTGCCAGCAGTTATTACGGACTAGCTCAAGAGACCCAGTACTTC.

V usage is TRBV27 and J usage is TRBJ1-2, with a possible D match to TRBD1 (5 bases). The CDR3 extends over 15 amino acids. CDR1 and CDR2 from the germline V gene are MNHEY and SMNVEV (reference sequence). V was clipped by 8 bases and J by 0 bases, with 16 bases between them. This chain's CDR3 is CASGNQGPPNYGYTF. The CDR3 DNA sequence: TGTGCCAGCGGAAACCAGGGTCCCCCTAACTATGGCTACACCTTC.

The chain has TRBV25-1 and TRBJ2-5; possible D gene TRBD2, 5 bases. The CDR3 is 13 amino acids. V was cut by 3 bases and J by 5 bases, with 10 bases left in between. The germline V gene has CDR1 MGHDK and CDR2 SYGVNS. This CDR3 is CASSDGSGETQYF. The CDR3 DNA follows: TGTGCCAGCAGTGATGGGTCGGGGGAGACCCAGTACTTC. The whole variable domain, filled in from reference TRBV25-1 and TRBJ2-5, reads EADIYQTPRYLVIGTGKKITLECSQTMGHDKMYWYQQDPGMELHLIHYSYGVNSTEKGDLSSESTVSRIRTEHFPLTLESARPSHTSQYLCASSDGSGETQYFGPGTRLLVL.

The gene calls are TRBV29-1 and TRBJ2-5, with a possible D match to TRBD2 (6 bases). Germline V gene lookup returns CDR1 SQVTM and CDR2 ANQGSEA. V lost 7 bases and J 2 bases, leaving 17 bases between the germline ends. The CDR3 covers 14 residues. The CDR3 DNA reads TGCAGCGCCCCCCTCCCGGGGGAACAAGAGACCCAGTACTTC. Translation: CSAPLPGEQETQYF.

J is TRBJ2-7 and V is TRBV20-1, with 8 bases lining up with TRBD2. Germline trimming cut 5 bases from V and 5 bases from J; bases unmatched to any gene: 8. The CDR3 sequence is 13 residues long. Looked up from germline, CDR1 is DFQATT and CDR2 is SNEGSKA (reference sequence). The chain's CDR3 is CSALGTSTNEQYF. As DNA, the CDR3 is TGCAGTGCTCTCGGGACTAGTACCAACGAGCAGTACTTC.

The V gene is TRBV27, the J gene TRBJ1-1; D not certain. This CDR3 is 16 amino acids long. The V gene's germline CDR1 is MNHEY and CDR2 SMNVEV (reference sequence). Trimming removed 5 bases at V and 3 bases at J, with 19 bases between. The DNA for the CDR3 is TGTGCCAGCAGTCCCTCCCTAGGCAGGTTCGACACTGAAGCTTTCTTT. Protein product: CASSPSLGRFDTEAFF.